Each of the 23 T cell receptor beta chains below was sequenced from the same sample in a study of blood T cell repertoires in COVID-19. Only in-frame clones appear in the TCRdb table, and some are missing; sequencing was by immunoSEQ multiplex PCR. The sample contains 150,000 to 200,000 clones, roughly 76% of which appear only once. Sequencing was done on a sample of peripheral blood. These receptors were obtained from a middle-aged woman with COVID-19, enrolled during active disease.

This chain joins TRBV29-1 and TRBJ2-2, with D tentatively TRBD1 (6 bases). Germline CDR1 and CDR2: SQVTM and ANQGSEA. The CDR3 has 13 residues. V lost 6 bases to trimming and J lost 5 bases, with 13 bases between them. CDR3 amino acids: CSVLPQGTGELFF. The CDR3 DNA sequence: TGCAGCGTCCTTCCCCAGGGGACCGGGGAGCTGTTTTTT.

The chain joins TRBV7-6 to TRBJ2-1; possibly TRBD2 for D (5 bases). V was shortened by 2 bases and J by 2 bases, with 13 bases between the two germline ends. The germline CDR1 and CDR2 sequences are SGHVS and FNYEAQ. This CDR3 is built from 16 residues. The CDR3, as DNA: TGTGCCAGCAGCTTAAGTCTAGGGCGGGCCTACAATGAGCAGTTCTTC. This codes for CASSLSLGRAYNEQFF.

This chain uses TRBV2 with TRBJ2-1; 7 positions agree with TRBD2. This CDR3 spans 13 amino acids. With 6 bases clipped from V and 9 bases from J, the junction kept 8 bases outside the gene matches. Germline V CDR1 and CDR2: SNHLY, FYNNEI. The CDR3 is CASSAPTSTEQFF. CDR3 nucleotide sequence: TGTGCCAGCAGCGCGCCGACTAGCACTGAGCAGTTCTTC. Variable domain in full (rest from reference TRBV2 and TRBJ2-1): EPEVTQTPSHQVTQMGQEVILRCVPISNHLYFYWYRQILGQKVEFLVSFYNNEISEKSEIFDDQFSVERPDGSNFTLKIRSTKLEDSAMYFCASSAPTSTEQFFGPGTRLTVL.

The chain joins TRBV28 to TRBJ2-1, with a weak D call TRBD2 (6 bases). The CDR3 has 12 residues. Germline loops: CDR1 MDHEN, CDR2 SYDVKM. V lost 8 bases and J 3 bases, leaving 8 bases between the germline ends. The CDR3 is CASGRDYNEQFF. As DNA, the CDR3 is TGTGCCAGCGGGCGGGACTACAATGAGCAGTTCTTC.

The chain combines TRBV29-1 with TRBJ1-1; a possible D gene is TRBD1 (6 bases). The CDR3 extends over 14 amino acids. CDR1 and CDR2 from the germline V gene are SQVTM and ANQGSEA. The V end lost 7 bases, the J end lost 2 bases, and 17 bases lay between the germline ends. The CDR3 here is CSALTDSLNTEAFF. For the CDR3, the DNA is TGCAGCGCACTAACGGACAGCCTAAACACTGAAGCTTTCTTT.

This clone occurred once. The J gene is TRBJ1-5, the V gene TRBV5-5; no reliable D call. Germline lookup yields CDR1 SGHKS and CDR2 YYEKEE (reference sequence). V lost 4 bases, J lost 0 bases, and 11 bases lay in between. The CDR3 spans 15 residues. The DNA of the CDR3 is TGTGCCAGCAGCGCACGACGGGATAGCAATCAGCCCCAGCATTTT. This encodes CASSARRDSNQPQHF.

The V call is TRBV27, the J call TRBJ2-7, with unresolved D. This CDR3 contains 13 residues. The V gene's germline CDR1 is MNHEY and CDR2 SMNVEV (reference sequence). The V end lost 2 bases, the J end lost 1 base, and 6 bases lay between the germline ends. The CDR3 reads CASSLVNSYEQYF. CDR3 coding DNA: TGTGCCAGCAGTTTAGTTAATTCCTACGAGCAGTACTTC.

The chain uses TRBV30 and TRBJ2-1, with D uncertain. The CDR3 totals 15 residues. Trimming shortened V by 4 bases and J by 3 bases, and 16 bases separated the two germline ends. From germline, CDR1 is GTSNPN and CDR2 SVGIG (reference sequence). This CDR3 is CAWNEFGSLYNEQFF. Here the CDR3 DNA reads TGTGCCTGGAATGAGTTCGGTTCTCTCTACAATGAGCAGTTCTTC.

The chain carries TRBV14 and TRBJ1-6, with D possibly being TRBD1 (5 bases). Per the germline V gene, CDR1 is SGHDN and CDR2 is FVKESK. The CDR3 sequence is 15 residues long. Trimming cost V 2 bases and J 5 bases, with 10 bases left between them. The CDR3 nucleotides are TGTGCCAGCAGCCAAATGACAGCTAATAATTCACCCCTCCACTTT. Its translation is CASSQMTANNSPLHF.

This sequence joins TRBV6-5 and TRBJ1-5, with D unresolved. The CDR3 contains 13 residues. The V end lost 3 bases, the J end lost 4 bases, and 7 bases lay between the germline ends. From germline, CDR1 is MNHEY and CDR2 SVGAGI. CDR3 nucleotides: TGTGCCAGCAGTTATGCGGGGAATCAGCCCCAGCATTTT. It is translated as CASSYAGNQPQHF.

The chain joins TRBV19 to TRBJ2-1; D may be TRBD2 (6 bases). The V end was cut by 3 bases, the J end by 3 bases, with 9 bases between. Germline CDR1 LNHDA, CDR2 SQIVND (reference sequence). CDR3 length equals 14 residues. As DNA, the CDR3 is TGTGCCAGTAGTATGGGCGGGGACTACAATGAGCAGTTCTTC. Protein: CASSMGGDYNEQFF.

The gene calls are TRBV19 and TRBJ1-3; TRBD1 is a possible D gene (6 bases). Germline CDR1 reads LNHDA; CDR2 reads SQIVND (reference sequence). V lost 0 bases to trimming and J lost 0 bases, with 15 bases between them. The CDR3 runs 18 residues. The CDR3 here is CASSIDLRQASSGNTIYF. The CDR3 nucleotides read TGTGCCAGTAGTATAGACCTCCGACAGGCGAGCTCTGGAAACACCATATATTTT.

The V gene is TRBV9, the J gene TRBJ2-5; 10 nucleotides align to TRBD2. Germline V lookup: CDR1 SGDLS, CDR2 YYNGEE. The ends lost 0 bases at V and 5 bases at J; junction bases unmatched: 7. The CDR3 consists of 16 residues. CDR3: CASSVGVLAGLETQYF. CDR3 nucleotides: TGTGCCAGCAGCGTAGGCGTACTAGCGGGGCTGGAGACCCAGTACTTC.

This clone is labeled medium-sized. The chain couples TRBV5-1 to TRBJ2-7; tentatively, D is TRBD2 (6 bases). Germline CDR1 is SGHRS and CDR2 is YFSETQ. The CDR3 totals 13 residues. Trimming stripped 0 bases from V and 3 bases from J, with 7 bases between. In DNA, the CDR3 is TGCGCCAGCAGCTTGGTGGGGGGCTACGAGCAGTACTTC. Protein sequence: CASSLVGGYEQYF.

The genes are TRBV23-1 and TRBJ2-7; 7 nucleotides match TRBD1. TRBV23-1 is an open reading frame, and its role is uncertain. CDR3 length: 15 amino acids. V was pared by 6 bases and J by 0 bases, with 8 bases of the junction left unmatched. For the CDR3, the DNA is TGCGCCAGCAGGATCACTAGGACAGGCTCCTACGAGCAGTACTTC. Amino acids: CASRITRTGSYEQYF.

The V gene is TRBV7-8, the J gene TRBJ2-3, with 7 bases fitting TRBD1. V gave up 3 bases and J gave up 3 bases; unmatched junction bases: 6. CDR1 SGHVS and CDR2 FQNEAQ come from the germline V gene. The CDR3 runs to 15 residues. CDR3 in DNA: TGTGCCAGCAGCTTCCGACAGGGTAGGACAGATACGCAGTATTTT. This codes for CASSFRQGRTDTQYF.

The rearrangement joins TRBV4-1 to TRBJ2-2, with 8 bases aligning to TRBD1. The CDR3 has 17 amino acids. Germline V gene data show CDR1 as MGHRA and CDR2 as YSYEKL. The J segment lost 4 bases and the V segment lost 1 base, leaving 8 bases of the junction unmatched. CDR3 protein: CASSQVGQGASTGELFF. Written as DNA, the CDR3 is TGCGCCAGCAGCCAAGTCGGGCAGGGGGCATCCACCGGGGAGCTGTTTTTT.

V and J are TRBV10-2 and TRBJ2-1; TRBD2 agrees at 15 bases. The ends lost 7 bases at V and 8 bases at J; junction bases unmatched: 15. Germline V gene sequence: CDR1 WSHSY, CDR2 SAAADI. The CDR3 is made up of 18 amino acids. CDR3 bases: TGCGCCAGCACTAGGACTAGCGGGAGGGCCGGGGAGGAGGATGAGCAGTTCTTC. Its translation: CASTRTSGRAGEEDEQFF.

This clone was detected a few times. The CDR3 DNA sequence: TGTGCCAGCAGTGATCGCGGTGGCGTTAGCAATCAGCCCCAGCATTTT. Translation gives CASSDRGGVSNQPQHF. This sequence joins TRBV6-1 and TRBJ1-5, with D unresolved. Germline CDR1 reads MNHNS; CDR2 reads SASEGT. V was pared by 3 bases and J by 0 bases, with 12 bases between. The CDR3 extends over 16 amino acids.

The chain is built from TRBV19 and TRBJ1-1; D remains ambiguous. Trimming stripped 5 bases from V and 0 bases from J, with 13 bases between. Germline CDR1 LNHDA, CDR2 SQIVND (reference sequence). The CDR3 runs 15 residues. The CDR3 region is CASSGGASMNTEAFF. As DNA, the CDR3 is TGTGCCAGTAGTGGCGGAGCATCTATGAACACTGAAGCTTTCTTT.

This clone was recorded many times. The chain carries TRBV7-8 and TRBJ1-1; D is unclear. From germline, CDR1 is SGHVS and CDR2 FQNEAQ. The CDR3 runs to 15 residues. With 5 bases removed from V and 0 bases from J, the gap between germline ends came to 13 bases. The CDR3 protein is CASSHREVVNTEAFF. CDR3 coding DNA: TGTGCCAGCAGCCATAGAGAGGTTGTGAACACTGAAGCTTTCTTT.

The rearrangement links TRBV28 to TRBJ1-2; D gene uncertain. The CDR3 runs 15 residues. V shed 6 bases and J shed 1 base, with 15 bases lying between them. CDR1 and CDR2 from the germline V gene are MDHEN and SYDVKM. This CDR3 is CASSSGTAINYGYTF. CDR3 coding DNA: TGTGCCAGCAGCTCAGGAACGGCTATTAACTATGGCTACACCTTC.

This chain joins TRBV2 and TRBJ2-1, with D hard to call. The CDR3 is 14 amino acids. Trimming cost V 4 bases and J 4 bases, with 11 bases left between them. The germline V gene encodes CDR1 SNHLY and CDR2 FYNNEI. CDR3: CASSGERYYNEQFF. CDR3 sequence (DNA): TGTGCCAGCAGTGGAGAGAGGTATTACAATGAGCAGTTCTTC.